This TCR beta chain was captured in a study of T cells in Graves' hyperthyroidism and ophthalmopathy. V shed 1 base, J shed 4 bases, and the junction held 7 bases outside the gene matches. Germline CDR1 is LGHNA and CDR2 is YSLEER. This CDR3 contains 16 residues. RNA transcripts served as the template for amplifying TCR beta CDR3 regions. An initial round of RT-PCR targeting the TCR CDR3 relied on the HTBI primer set. TCRdb recomputed calls from the multiplex PCR reads with MiXCR, one row per CDR3 protein. Of under 350,000 distinct CDR3 sequences listed, about 18% are singletons. A few counts support this clonotype.

Sequencing was done on a sample of blood. This sequence was found in a woman between 55 and 75 years old with Graves' ophthalmopathy. The chain combines TRBV4-3 with TRBJ2-3, with 8 bases lining up with TRBD2. The CDR3 DNA is TGCGCCAGCAGCCAAGCTGAAAGCGGGAGACCAGATACGCAGTATTTT. Translated, it gives CASSQAESGRPDTQYF.